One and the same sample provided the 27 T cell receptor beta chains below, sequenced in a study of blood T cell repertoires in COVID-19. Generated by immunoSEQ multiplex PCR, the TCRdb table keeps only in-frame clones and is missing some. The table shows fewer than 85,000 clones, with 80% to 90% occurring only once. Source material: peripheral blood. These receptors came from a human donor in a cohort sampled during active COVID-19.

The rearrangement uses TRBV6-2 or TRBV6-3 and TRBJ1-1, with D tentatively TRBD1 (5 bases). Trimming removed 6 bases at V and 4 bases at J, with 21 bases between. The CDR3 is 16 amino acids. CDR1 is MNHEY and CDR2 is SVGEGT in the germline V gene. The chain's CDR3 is CASSPRAGVSGTEAFF. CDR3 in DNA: TGTGCCAGCAGCCCTCGGGCGGGGGTCTCGGGCACTGAAGCTTTCTTT.

The CDR3 sequence: CATSRDGQGIYEQYF. Here the CDR3 DNA reads TGTGCCACCAGCAGAGATGGGCAGGGCATCTACGAGCAGTACTTC. The chain combines TRBV15 with TRBJ2-7; perhaps TRBD1 as D (5 bases). V lost 0 bases and J 3 bases, leaving 12 bases between the germline ends. Germline V CDR1 and CDR2: LNHNV, YYDKDF (reference sequence). CDR3 size: 15 residues.

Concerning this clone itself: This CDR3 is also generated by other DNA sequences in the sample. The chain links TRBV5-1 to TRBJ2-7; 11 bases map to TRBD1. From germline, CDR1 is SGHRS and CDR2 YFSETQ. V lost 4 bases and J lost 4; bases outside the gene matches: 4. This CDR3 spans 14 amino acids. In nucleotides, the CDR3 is TGCGCCAGCAGCCTTGGACAGGGGGCTTACGAGCAGTACTTC. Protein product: CASSLGQGAYEQYF.

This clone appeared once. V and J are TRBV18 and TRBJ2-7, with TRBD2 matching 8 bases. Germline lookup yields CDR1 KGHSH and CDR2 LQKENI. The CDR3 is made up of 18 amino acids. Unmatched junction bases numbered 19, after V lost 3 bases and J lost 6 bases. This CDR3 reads CASSPSGGGAGAPFEQYF. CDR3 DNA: TGTGCCAGCTCACCCTCCGGGGGGGGAGCGGGAGCCCCCTTCGAGCAGTACTTC.

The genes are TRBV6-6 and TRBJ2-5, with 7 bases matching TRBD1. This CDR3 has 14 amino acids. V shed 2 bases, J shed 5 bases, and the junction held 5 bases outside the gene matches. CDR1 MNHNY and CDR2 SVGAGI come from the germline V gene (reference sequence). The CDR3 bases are TGTGCCAGCAGTTACAACAGGGGCGGGGAGACCCAGTACTTC. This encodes CASSYNRGGETQYF.

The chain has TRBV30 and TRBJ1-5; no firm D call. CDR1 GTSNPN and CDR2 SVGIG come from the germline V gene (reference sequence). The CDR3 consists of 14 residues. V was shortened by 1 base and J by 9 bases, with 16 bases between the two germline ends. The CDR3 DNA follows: TGTGCCTGGAGTGGAAGGGAGCCCTTTGGGCCCCAGCATTTT. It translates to CAWSGREPFGPQHF. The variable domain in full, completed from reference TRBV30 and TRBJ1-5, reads SQTIHQWPATLVQPVGSPLSLECTVEGTSNPNLYWYRQAAGRGLQLLFYSVGIGQISSEVPQNLSASRPQDRQFILSSKKLLLSDSGFYLCAWSGREPFGPQHFGDGTRLSIL.

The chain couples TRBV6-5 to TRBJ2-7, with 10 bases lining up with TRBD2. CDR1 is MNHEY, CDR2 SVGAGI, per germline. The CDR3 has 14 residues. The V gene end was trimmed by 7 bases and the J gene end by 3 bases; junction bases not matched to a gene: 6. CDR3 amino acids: CASTGTSEHYEQYF. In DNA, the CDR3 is TGTGCCAGCACCGGGACTAGCGAACACTACGAGCAGTACTTC.

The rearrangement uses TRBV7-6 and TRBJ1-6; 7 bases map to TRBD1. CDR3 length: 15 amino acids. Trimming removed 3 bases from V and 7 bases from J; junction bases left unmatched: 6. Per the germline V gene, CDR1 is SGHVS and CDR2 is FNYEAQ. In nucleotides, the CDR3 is TGTGCCAGCAGCTTTGGACAGGCACGAAATTCACCCCTCCACTTT. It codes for CASSFGQARNSPLHF. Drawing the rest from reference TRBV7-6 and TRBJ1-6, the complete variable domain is GAGVSQSPRYKVTKRGQDVALRCDPISGHVSLYWYRQALGQGPEFLTYFNYEAQQDKSGLPNDRFSAERPEGSISTLTIQRTEQRDSAMYRCASSFGQARNSPLHFGNGTRLTVT.

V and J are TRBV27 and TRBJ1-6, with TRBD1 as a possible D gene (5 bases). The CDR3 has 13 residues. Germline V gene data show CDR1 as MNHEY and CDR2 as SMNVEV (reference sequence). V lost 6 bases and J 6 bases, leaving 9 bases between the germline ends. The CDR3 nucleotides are TGTGCCAGCAGGGGACTTTTTAATTCACCCCTCCACTTT. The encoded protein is CASRGLFNSPLHF.

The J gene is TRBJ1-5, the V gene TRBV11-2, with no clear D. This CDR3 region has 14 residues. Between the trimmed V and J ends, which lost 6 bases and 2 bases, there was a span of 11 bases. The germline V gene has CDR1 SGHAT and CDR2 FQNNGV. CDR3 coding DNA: TGTGCCAGCAGTTTGGGTACAGGCAATCAGCCCCAGCATTTT. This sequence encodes CASSLGTGNQPQHF.

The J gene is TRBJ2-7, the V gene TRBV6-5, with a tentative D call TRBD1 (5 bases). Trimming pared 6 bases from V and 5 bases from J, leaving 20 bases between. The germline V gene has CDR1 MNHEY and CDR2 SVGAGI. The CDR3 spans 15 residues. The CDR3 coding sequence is TGTGCCAGCAGATCTGAAGGGGCTACTACGCACGAGCAGTACTTC. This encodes CASRSEGATTHEQYF.

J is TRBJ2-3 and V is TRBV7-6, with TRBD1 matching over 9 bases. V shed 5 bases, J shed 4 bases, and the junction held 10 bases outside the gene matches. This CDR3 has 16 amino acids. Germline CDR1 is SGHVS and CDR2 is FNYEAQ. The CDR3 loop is CASSMGQGTFADTQYF. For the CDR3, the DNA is TGTGCCAGCAGCATGGGACAGGGTACGTTTGCAGATACGCAGTATTTT. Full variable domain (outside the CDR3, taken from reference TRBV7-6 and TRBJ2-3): GAGVSQSPRYKVTKRGQDVALRCDPISGHVSLYWYRQALGQGPEFLTYFNYEAQQDKSGLPNDRFSAERPEGSISTLTIQRTEQRDSAMYRCASSMGQGTFADTQYFGPGTRLTVL.

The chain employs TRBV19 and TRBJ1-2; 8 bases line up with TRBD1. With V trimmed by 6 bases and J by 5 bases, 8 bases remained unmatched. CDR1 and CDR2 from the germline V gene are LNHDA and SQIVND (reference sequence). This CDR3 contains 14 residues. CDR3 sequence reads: CASSPGGSPYGYTF. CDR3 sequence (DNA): TGTGCCAGTAGCCCAGGGGGCTCCCCTTATGGCTACACCTTC.

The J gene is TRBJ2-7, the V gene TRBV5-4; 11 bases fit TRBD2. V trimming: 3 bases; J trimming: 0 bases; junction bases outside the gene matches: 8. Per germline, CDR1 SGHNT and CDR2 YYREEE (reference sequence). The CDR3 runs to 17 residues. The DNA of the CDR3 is TGTGCCAGCAGCTGGGGTACTAGCGGGGGTCACTCCTACGAGCAGTACTTC. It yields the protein CASSWGTSGGHSYEQYF. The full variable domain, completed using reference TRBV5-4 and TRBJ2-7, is ETGVTQSPTHLIKTRGQQVTLRCSSQSGHNTVSWYQQALGQGPQFIFQYYREEENGRGNFPPRFSGLQFPNYSSELNVNALELDDSALYLCASSWGTSGGHSYEQYFGPGTRLTVT.

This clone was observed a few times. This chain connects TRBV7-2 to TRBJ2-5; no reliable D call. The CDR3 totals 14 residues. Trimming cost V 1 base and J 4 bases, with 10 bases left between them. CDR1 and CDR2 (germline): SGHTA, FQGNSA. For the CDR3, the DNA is TGTGCCAGCAGCTTAGGAGGTAGAGGAGAGACCCAGTACTTC. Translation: CASSLGGRGETQYF. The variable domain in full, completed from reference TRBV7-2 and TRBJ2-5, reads GAGVSQSPSNKVTEKGKDVELRCDPISGHTALYWYRQSLGQGLEFLIYFQGNSAPDKSGLPSDRFSAERTGGSVSTLTIQRTQQEDSAVYLCASSLGGRGETQYFGPGTRLLVL.

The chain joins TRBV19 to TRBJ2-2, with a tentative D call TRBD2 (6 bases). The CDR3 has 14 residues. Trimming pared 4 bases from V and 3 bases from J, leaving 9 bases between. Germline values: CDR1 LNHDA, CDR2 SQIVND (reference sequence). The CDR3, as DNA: TGTGCCAGTAGTAGGGGACTGTACACCGGGGAGCTGTTTTTT. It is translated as CASSRGLYTGELFF.

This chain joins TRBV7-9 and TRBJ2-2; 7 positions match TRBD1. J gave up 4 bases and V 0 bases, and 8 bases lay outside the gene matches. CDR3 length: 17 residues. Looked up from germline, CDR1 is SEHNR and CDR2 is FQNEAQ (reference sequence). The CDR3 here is CASSLARAGGTTGELFF. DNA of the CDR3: TGTGCCAGCAGCTTAGCGCGGGCAGGGGGTACCACCGGGGAGCTGTTTTTT.

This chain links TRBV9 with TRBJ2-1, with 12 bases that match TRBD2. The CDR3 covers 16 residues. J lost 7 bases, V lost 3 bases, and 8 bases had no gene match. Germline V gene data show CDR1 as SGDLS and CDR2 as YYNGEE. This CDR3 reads CASSEDLAGGRNEQFF. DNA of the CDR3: TGTGCCAGCAGCGAAGATCTAGCGGGGGGGCGTAATGAGCAGTTCTTC.

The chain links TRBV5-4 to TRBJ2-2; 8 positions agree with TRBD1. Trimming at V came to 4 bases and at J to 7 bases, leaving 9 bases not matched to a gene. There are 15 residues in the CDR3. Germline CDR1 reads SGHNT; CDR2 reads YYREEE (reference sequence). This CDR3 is CASSPDRAVGGELFF. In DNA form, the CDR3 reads TGTGCCAGCAGCCCGGACAGGGCGGTAGGCGGGGAGCTGTTTTTT.

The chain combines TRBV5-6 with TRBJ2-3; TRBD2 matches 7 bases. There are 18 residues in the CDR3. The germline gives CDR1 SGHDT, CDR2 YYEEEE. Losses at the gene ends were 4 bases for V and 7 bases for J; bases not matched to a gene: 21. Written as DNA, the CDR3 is TGTGCCAGCAGCCCTAAGCCGGGGCTAGCGGCTCTCACTTATACGCAGTATTTT. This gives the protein CASSPKPGLAALTYTQYF.

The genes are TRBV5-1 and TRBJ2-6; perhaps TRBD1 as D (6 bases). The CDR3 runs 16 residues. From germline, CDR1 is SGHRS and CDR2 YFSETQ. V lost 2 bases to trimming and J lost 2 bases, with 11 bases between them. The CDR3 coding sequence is TGCGCCAGCAGCTTAACAGGGACCGCTGGGGCCAACGTCCTGACTTTC. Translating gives CASSLTGTAGANVLTF. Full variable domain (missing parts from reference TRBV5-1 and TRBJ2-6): KAGVTQTPRYLIKTRGQQVTLSCSPISGHRSVSWYQQTPGQGLQFLFEYFSETQRNKGNFPGRFSGRQFSNSRSEMNVSTLELGDSALYLCASSLTGTAGANVLTFGAGSRLTVL.

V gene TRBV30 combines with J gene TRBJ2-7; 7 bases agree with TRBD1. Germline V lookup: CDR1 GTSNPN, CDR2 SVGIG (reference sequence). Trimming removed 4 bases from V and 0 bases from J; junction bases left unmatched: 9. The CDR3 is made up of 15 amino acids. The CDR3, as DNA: TGTGCCTGGACCACGGGACAGCCTAGCTCCTACGAGCAGTACTTC. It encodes CAWTTGQPSSYEQYF.

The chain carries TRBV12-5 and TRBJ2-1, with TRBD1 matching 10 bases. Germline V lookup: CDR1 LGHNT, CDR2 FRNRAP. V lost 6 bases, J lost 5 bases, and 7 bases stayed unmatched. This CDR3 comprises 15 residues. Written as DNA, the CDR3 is TGTGCTAGTGGAAAGGGACAGGGGAGTGACAATGAGCAGTTCTTC. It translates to CASGKGQGSDNEQFF.

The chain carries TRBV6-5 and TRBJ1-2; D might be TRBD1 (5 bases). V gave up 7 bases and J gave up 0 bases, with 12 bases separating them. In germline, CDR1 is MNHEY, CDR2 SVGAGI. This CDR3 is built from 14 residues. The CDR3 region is CASTTVQANYGYTF. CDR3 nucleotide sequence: TGTGCCAGCACCACAGTACAGGCTAACTATGGCTACACCTTC.

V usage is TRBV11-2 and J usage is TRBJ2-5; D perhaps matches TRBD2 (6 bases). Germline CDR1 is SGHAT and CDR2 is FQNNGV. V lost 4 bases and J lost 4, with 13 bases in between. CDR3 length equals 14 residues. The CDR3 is CASSYPGDGETQYF. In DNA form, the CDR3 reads TGTGCCAGCAGCTATCCGGGAGATGGAGAGACCCAGTACTTC.

The CDR3 is CASSPTGGRTDTQYF. The CDR3 bases are TGTGCCAGCAGCCCCACGGGGGGCCGCACAGATACGCAGTATTTT. This chain links TRBV3-1 (or the pseudogene TRBV3-2) with TRBJ2-3; D is possibly TRBD2 (7 bases). Trimming took 4 bases from V and 1 from J, leaving 12 bases between them. CDR1 and CDR2 from the germline V gene are LGHDT and YNNKEL (reference sequence). This CDR3 contains 15 residues.

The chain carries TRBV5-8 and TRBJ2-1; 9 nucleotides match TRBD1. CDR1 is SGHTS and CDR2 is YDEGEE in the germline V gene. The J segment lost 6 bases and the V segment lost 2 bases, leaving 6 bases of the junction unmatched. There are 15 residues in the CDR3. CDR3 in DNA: TGTGCCAGCAGCTTAGGGGGACAGGGCGCCAATGAGCAGTTCTTC. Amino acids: CASSLGGQGANEQFF.